Each of the 17 T cell receptor beta chains below was sequenced from the same sample in a study of shared clonotypes between healthy human individuals. Sequenced by immunoSEQ multiplex PCR; TCRdb stores in-frame clones only, minus some. Of about 710,000 clones listed, around 78% are singletons. The specimen sequenced was memory CD4+ T cells sorted from blood. Subset noted: CD45RA-negative fraction. The receptors originated from a woman aged 25-40 years in good health.

This chain links TRBV28 with TRBJ2-7, with D unclear. The V gene lost 6 bases and the J gene lost 4 bases, with 19 bases spanning the gap. The germline V gene encodes CDR1 MDHEN and CDR2 SYDVKM. The CDR3 runs to 15 residues. CDR3 sequence (DNA): TGTGCCAGCAGCGCGATGGGCCTTAGTGGGTACGAGCAGTACTTC. Residues: CASSAMGLSGYEQYF.

In its sample, this clone was seen a few times. V and J are TRBV29-1 and TRBJ2-5; tentative D call: TRBD1 (6 bases). The CDR3 consists of 13 residues. Germline loops: CDR1 SQVTM, CDR2 ANQGSEA. V lost 2 bases to trimming and J lost 5 bases, with 12 bases between them. The CDR3 reads CSVEISRGETQYF. In nucleotides, the CDR3 is TGCAGCGTTGAAATCTCCAGGGGTGAGACCCAGTACTTC.

The genes are TRBV2 and TRBJ1-5; TRBD1 aligns across 8 bases. V was clipped by 2 bases and J by 11 bases; unmatched bases: 8. Germline CDR1 is SNHLY and CDR2 is FYNNEI. The CDR3 runs 14 residues. CDR3 in amino acids: CASSELQGDSAQHF. DNA of the CDR3: TGTGCCAGCAGTGAATTACAGGGGGATTCGGCCCAGCATTTT.

The chain joins TRBV5-4 to TRBJ1-1; the D is unclear. Germline V CDR1 and CDR2: SGHNT, YYREEE (reference sequence). The CDR3 contains 14 residues. Between the trimmed V and J ends, which lost 2 bases and 2 bases, there was a span of 10 bases. The CDR3 DNA reads TGTGCCAGCAGCTTTGTGGCACACAACACTGAAGCTTTCTTT. It codes for CASSFVAHNTEAFF. Complete variable domain (other parts from reference TRBV5-4 and TRBJ1-1): ETGVTQSPTHLIKTRGQQVTLRCSSQSGHNTVSWYQQALGQGPQFIFQYYREEENGRGNFPPRFSGLQFPNYSSELNVNALELDDSALYLCASSFVAHNTEAFFGQGTRLTVV.

V usage is TRBV6-9 and J usage is TRBJ2-6; perhaps TRBD2 as D (5 bases). Trimming left V 4 bases short and J 0 bases short, with 13 bases between. The CDR3 is 17 amino acids. In germline, CDR1 is MNHGY, CDR2 SVAAGI. CDR3 protein: CASSSGFPSSGANVLTF. The DNA of the CDR3 is TGTGCCAGCAGTTCGGGGTTTCCTAGCTCTGGGGCCAACGTCCTGACTTTC.

CDR3 in DNA: TGCGCCAGCAGCTTGACAGGGCCCTCCTACGAGCAGTACTTC. This encodes CASSLTGPSYEQYF. This chain links TRBV5-1 with TRBJ2-7; tentative D call: TRBD1 (6 bases). V dropped 1 base and J dropped 0 bases, with 8 bases sitting between them. Germline V gene sequence: CDR1 SGHRS, CDR2 YFSETQ. This CDR3 has 14 amino acids.

This clone was observed a handful of times. This rearrangement joins TRBV6-1 to TRBJ1-5, with 12 bases matching TRBD1. Trimming cost V 6 bases and J 7 bases; bases outside gene matches: 4. There are 14 residues in the CDR3. CDR1 is MNHNS and CDR2 is SASEGT in the germline V gene. The CDR3 here is CASSGTGGLQPQHF. The CDR3 DNA is TGTGCCAGCAGCGGGACAGGGGGCCTCCAGCCCCAGCATTTT.

This sequence joins TRBV7-9 and TRBJ1-2; D uncertain. Per the germline V gene, CDR1 is SEHNR and CDR2 is FQNEAQ (reference sequence). V lost 5 bases to trimming and J lost 4 bases, with 11 bases between them. There are 13 residues in the CDR3. The CDR3 bases are TGTGCCAGCAGCCGTTCCAACGTCTATGGCTACACCTTC. Translation: CASSRSNVYGYTF.

The chain carries TRBV27 and TRBJ2-3; D is possibly TRBD2 (5 bases). This CDR3 comprises 15 residues. Germline-derived CDR1 and CDR2 are MNHEY and SMNVEV (reference sequence). Trimming took off 10 bases at V and 1 base at J, with 18 bases between the two ends. CDR3 sequence (DNA): TGTGCCACCTTAGTAGAGGGAAGGGGCACAGATACGCAGTATTTT. Translation: CATLVEGRGTDTQYF.

The J gene is TRBJ2-5, the V gene TRBV18; D is undetermined. V was cut by 4 bases and J by 2 bases, with 8 bases left in between. Germline-derived CDR1 and CDR2 are KGHSH and LQKENI. This CDR3 is 13 amino acids long. CDR3 nucleotide sequence: TGTGCCAGCTCACTAGGGCCACAAGAGACCCAGTACTTC. Its protein is CASSLGPQETQYF. Full variable domain (missing parts from reference TRBV18 and TRBJ2-5): NAGVMQNPRHLVRRRGQEARLRCSPMKGHSHVYWYRQLPEEGLKFMVYLQKENIIDESGMPKERFSAEFPKEGPSILRIQQVVRGDSAAYFCASSLGPQETQYFGPGTRLLVL.

The chain combines TRBV7-8 with TRBJ1-1, with D hard to call. Trimming pared 0 bases from V and 2 bases from J, leaving 7 bases between. The CDR3 extends over 14 amino acids. Looked up from germline, CDR1 is SGHVS and CDR2 is FQNEAQ. The DNA for the CDR3 is TGTGCCAGCAGCTTAGCCCCGGGAAACACTGAAGCTTTCTTT. Translating gives CASSLAPGNTEAFF. Full variable domain (outside the CDR3, taken from reference TRBV7-8 and TRBJ1-1): GAGVSQSPRYKVAKRGQDVALRCDPISGHVSLFWYQQALGQGPEFLTYFQNEAQLDKSGLPSDRFFAERPEGSVSTLKIQRTQQEDSAVYLCASSLAPGNTEAFFGQGTRLTVV.

J is TRBJ2-7 and V is TRBV2; perhaps TRBD1 as D (5 bases). CDR1 and CDR2 (germline): SNHLY, FYNNEI. Trimming stripped 11 bases from V and 3 bases from J, with 17 bases between. The CDR3 runs 13 residues. The chain's CDR3 is CASHPGPDYEQYF. CDR3 nucleotides: TGTGCCTCCCACCCAGGGCCTGACTACGAGCAGTACTTC.

This chain's CDR3 is CASSLRARSLAKNIQYF. In nucleotides, the CDR3 is TGTGCCAGCAGCTTGCGAGCGAGAAGCCTAGCCAAAAACATTCAGTACTTC. V usage is TRBV5-4 and J usage is TRBJ2-4; D uncertain. Germline V gene sequence: CDR1 SGHNT, CDR2 YYREEE (reference sequence). The CDR3 is 17 amino acids. Trimming left V 1 base short and J 0 bases short, with 14 bases between.

This sequence joins TRBV29-1 and TRBJ2-7; D unresolved. V was pared by 5 bases and J by 1 base, with 9 bases between. CDR1 and CDR2 from the germline V gene are SQVTM and ANQGSEA. The length of the CDR3 is 12 residues. CDR3 sequence (DNA): TGCAGCGTTTCGGACGGGTCCTACGAGCAGTACTTC. This encodes CSVSDGSYEQYF.

The rearrangement uses TRBV19 and TRBJ1-5, with D perhaps TRBD1 (5 bases). This CDR3 contains 14 residues. V lost 5 bases and J lost 2, with 10 bases in between. Germline V gives CDR1 LNHDA, CDR2 SQIVND (reference sequence). This CDR3 is CASSVVGGNQPQHF. In DNA form, the CDR3 reads TGTGCCAGTAGTGTTGTGGGGGGCAATCAGCCCCAGCATTTT.

CDR3 nucleotide sequence: TGCGCCAGCAGTCAAATCCCGGTACTAGCGGGGATCCCAGATACGCAGTATTTT. Translating gives CASSQIPVLAGIPDTQYF. The V and J genes are TRBV5-1 and TRBJ2-3, with 10 bases fitting TRBD2. This CDR3 region has 18 residues. Trimming took 5 bases from V and 4 from J; bases not matched to a gene: 16. Germline V CDR1 and CDR2: SGHRS, YFSETQ.

A remark on this clone: Other DNA sequences in the same sample also yield this CDR3. This chain uses TRBV5-4 with TRBJ1-4; D unclear. V was clipped by 0 bases and J by 5 bases, with 5 bases between them. In germline, CDR1 is SGHNT, CDR2 YYREEE (reference sequence). The CDR3 is made up of 13 amino acids. The CDR3 here is CASSLVENEKLFF. CDR3 DNA sequence: TGTGCCAGCAGCTTGGTAGAGAATGAAAAACTGTTTTTT.